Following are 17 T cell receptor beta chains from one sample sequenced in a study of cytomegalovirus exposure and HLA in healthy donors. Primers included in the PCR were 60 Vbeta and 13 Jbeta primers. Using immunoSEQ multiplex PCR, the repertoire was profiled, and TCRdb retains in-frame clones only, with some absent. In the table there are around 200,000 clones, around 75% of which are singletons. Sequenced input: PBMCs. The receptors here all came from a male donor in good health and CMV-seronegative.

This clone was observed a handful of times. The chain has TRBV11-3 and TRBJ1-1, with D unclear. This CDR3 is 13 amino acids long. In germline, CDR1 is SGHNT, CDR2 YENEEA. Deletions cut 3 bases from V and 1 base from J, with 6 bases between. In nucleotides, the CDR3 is TGTGCCAGCAGCTTCGGCGGGAACACTGAAGCTTTCTTT. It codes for CASSFGGNTEAFF. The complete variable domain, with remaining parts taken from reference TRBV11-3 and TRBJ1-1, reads EAGVVQSPRYKIIEKKQPVAFWCNPISGHNTLYWYLQNLGQGPELLIRYENEEAVDDSQLPKDRFSAERLKGVDSTLKIQPAELGDSAVYLCASSFGGNTEAFFGQGTRLTVV.

The CDR3 is CASSQGTLPFNEQFF. Here the CDR3 DNA reads TGCGCCAGCAGCCAAGGGACACTACCGTTTAATGAGCAGTTCTTC. V usage is TRBV4-1 and J usage is TRBJ2-1; possible D gene TRBD1, 5 bases. Germline values: CDR1 MGHRA, CDR2 YSYEKL. V lost 1 base and J lost 7, with 14 bases in between. CDR3 size: 15 residues.

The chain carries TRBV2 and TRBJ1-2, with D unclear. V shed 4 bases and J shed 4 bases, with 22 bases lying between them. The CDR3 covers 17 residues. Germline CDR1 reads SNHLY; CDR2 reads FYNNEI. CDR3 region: CASSGPTRPEPSYGYTF. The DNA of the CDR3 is TGTGCCAGCAGTGGCCCAACGCGACCTGAGCCTAGCTATGGCTACACCTTC.

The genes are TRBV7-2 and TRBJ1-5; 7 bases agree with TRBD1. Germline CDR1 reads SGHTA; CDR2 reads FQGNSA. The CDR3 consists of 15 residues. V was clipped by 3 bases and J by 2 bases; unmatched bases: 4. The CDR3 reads CASSFTGVGNQPQHF. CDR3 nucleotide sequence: TGTGCCAGCAGCTTTACAGGGGTAGGCAATCAGCCCCAGCATTTT.

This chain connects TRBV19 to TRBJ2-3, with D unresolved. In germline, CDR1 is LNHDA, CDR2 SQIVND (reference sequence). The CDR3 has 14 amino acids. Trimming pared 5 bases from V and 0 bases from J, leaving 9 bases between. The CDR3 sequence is CASSVDWSTDTQYF. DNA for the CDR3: TGTGCCAGTAGTGTCGACTGGAGCACAGATACGCAGTATTTT.

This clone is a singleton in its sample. The DNA of the CDR3 is TGTGCCAGCATCAGGACAGACCAAACCAACACTGGCTACACCTTC. This encodes CASIRTDQTNTGYTF. The chain links TRBV28 to TRBJ1-2; maybe TRBD1 (6 bases). V was shortened by 7 bases and J by 7 bases, with 22 bases between the two germline ends. The CDR3 is 15 residues long. Germline CDR1 reads MDHEN; CDR2 reads SYDVKM.

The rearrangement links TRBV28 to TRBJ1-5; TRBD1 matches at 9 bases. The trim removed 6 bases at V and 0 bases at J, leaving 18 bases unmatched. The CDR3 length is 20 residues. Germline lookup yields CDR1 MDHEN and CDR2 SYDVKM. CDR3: CASSPRPGQGVVYSNQPQHF. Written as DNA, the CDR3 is TGTGCCAGCAGCCCCCGACCGGGACAGGGAGTGGTATATAGCAATCAGCCCCAGCATTTT.

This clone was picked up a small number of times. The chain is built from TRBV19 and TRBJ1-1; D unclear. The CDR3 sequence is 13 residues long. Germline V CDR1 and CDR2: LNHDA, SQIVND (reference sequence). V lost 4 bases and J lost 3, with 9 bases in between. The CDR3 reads CASSTTRDTEAFF. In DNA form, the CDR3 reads TGTGCCAGTAGTACCACGAGGGACACTGAAGCTTTCTTT.

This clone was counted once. In DNA, the CDR3 is TGTGCCAGCAGCGTGGGGACTAGCGGGGCTTCCTACGAGCAGTACTTC. It yields the protein CASSVGTSGASYEQYF. The rearrangement links TRBV9 to TRBJ2-7; TRBD2 matches at 13 bases. The CDR3 has 16 residues. CDR1 is SGDLS and CDR2 is YYNGEE in the germline V gene. Trimming removed 2 bases from V and 1 base from J; junction bases left unmatched: 3.

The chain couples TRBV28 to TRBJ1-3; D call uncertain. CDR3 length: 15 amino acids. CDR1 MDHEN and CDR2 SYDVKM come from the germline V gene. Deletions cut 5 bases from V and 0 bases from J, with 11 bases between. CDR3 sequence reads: CASSPSGSSGNTIYF. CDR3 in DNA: TGTGCCAGCAGTCCCTCCGGGAGCTCTGGAAACACCATATATTTT.

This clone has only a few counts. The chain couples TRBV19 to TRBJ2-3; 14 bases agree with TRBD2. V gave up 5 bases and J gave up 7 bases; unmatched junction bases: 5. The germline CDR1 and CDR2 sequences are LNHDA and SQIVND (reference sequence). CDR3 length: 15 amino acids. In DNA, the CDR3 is TGTGCCAGTAGTCCCGGACTAGCGGGAGGAAATACGCAGTATTTT. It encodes CASSPGLAGGNTQYF.

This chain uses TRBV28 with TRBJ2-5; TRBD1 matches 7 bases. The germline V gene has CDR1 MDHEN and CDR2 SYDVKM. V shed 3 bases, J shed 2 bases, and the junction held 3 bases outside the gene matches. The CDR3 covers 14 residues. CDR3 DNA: TGTGCCAGCAGTTTGGGGACAGCTCAAGAGACCCAGTACTTC. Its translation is CASSLGTAQETQYF.

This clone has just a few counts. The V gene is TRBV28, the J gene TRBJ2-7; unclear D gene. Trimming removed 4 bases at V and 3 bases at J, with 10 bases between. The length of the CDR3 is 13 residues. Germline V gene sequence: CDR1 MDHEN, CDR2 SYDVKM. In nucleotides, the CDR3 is TGTGCCAGCAGTTCACTCCTCATCTACGAGCAGTACTTC. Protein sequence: CASSSLLIYEQYF.

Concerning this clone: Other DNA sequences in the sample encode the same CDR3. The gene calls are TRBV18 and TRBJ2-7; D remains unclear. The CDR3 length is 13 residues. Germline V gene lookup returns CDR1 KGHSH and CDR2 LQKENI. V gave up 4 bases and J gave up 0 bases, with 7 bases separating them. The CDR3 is CASSLTSSYEQYF. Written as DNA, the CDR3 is TGTGCCAGCTCACTAACAAGCTCCTACGAGCAGTACTTC.

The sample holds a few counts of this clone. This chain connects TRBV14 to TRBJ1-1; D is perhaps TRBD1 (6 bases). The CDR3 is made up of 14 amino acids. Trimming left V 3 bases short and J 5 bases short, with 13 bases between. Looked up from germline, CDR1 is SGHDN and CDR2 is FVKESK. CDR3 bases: TGTGCCAGCAGCCAGCAGGGGCGGGGGACTGAAGCTTTCTTT. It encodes CASSQQGRGTEAFF.

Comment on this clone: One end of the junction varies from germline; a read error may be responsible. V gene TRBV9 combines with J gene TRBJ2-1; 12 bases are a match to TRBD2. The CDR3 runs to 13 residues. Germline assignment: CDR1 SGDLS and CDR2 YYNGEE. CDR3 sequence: CASSVRTSGTQVF. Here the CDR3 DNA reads TGTGCCAGCAGCGTAAGGACTAGCGGGACTCAGGTCTTC.

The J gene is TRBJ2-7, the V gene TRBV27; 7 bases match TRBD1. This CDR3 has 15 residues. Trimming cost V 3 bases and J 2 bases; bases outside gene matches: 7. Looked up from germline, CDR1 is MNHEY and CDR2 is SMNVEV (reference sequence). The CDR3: CASSFQPGQTYEQYF. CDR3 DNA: TGTGCCAGCAGTTTCCAACCGGGACAGACCTACGAGCAGTACTTC.